The rows below give T cell receptor beta chains drawn from one sample of a study of blood T cell repertoires in COVID-19. Sequencing used immunoSEQ multiplex PCR; TCRdb keeps in-frame clones, though not all of them. This table holds 150,000 to 200,000 clones, around 90% found once. Sequencing was performed on peripheral blood. These receptors originate from a man in his fifties or sixties with acute or convalescent COVID-19. Each CDR3 is given with its conserved first and last residue. Fields, in order: clone size, V gene, CDR3 length, J gene, D gene, CDR3 DNA, CDR3 protein. D genes are given only for firm matches. Clone sizes are given selectively: once, few, many, or a class where the clone is expanded.

>.|TRBV3-1/TRBV3-2|12|TRBJ1-3|.
TGTGCCAGCAGCCAACTCGGTTACACCATATATTTT
CASSQLGYTIYF
>.|TRBV6-6|15|TRBJ1-4|TRBD1
TGTGCCAGCAGTTACCCGGACAGGGGGGAAGAAAAACTGTTTTTT
CASSYPDRGEEKLFF
>.|TRBV7-2|14|TRBJ1-1|.
TGTACCAGCAAACCAGGCGGGATGAACACTGAAGCTTTCTTT
CTSKPGGMNTEAFF
>.|TRBV4-3|15|TRBJ1-4|.
TGCGCCAGCAGCCAAGGGGCAGCCATGAATGAAAAACTGTTTTTT
CASSQGAAMNEKLFF
>.|TRBV10-3|14|TRBJ1-1|.
TGTGCCATCAGTGAGTCCCAGGGCTTCGCTGAAGCTTTCTTT
CAISESQGFAEAFF
>.|TRBV7-2|15|TRBJ2-7|.
TGTGCCAGCAGCCCTGCTGGGGGGTGGATTGTCGAGCAGTACTTC
CASSPAGGWIVEQYF
>.|TRBV15|15|TRBJ2-3|TRBD1
TGTGCCACCAGCGGCGAGGACAGGGGCACAGATACGCAGTATTTT
CATSGEDRGTDTQYF
>.|TRBV6-5|14|TRBJ1-6|TRBD1
TGTGCCAGCACTTCGGGACAGGTGAATTCACCCCTCCACTTT
CASTSGQVNSPLHF
>.|TRBV24-1|17|TRBJ2-1|TRBD2
TGTGCCACCAGTGATACAGTAGCGGGGGCCGCTAACAATGAGCAGTTCTTC
CATSDTVAGAANNEQFF
>.|TRBV2|14|TRBJ2-5|.
TGTGCCAGCCACAGGGTGAGCGGCCAAGAGACCCAGTACTTC
CASHRVSGQETQYF
>.|TRBV18|15|TRBJ2-5|TRBD1
TGTGCCAGCTCCCCCAGGACAGGGAACCAAGAGACCCAGTACTTC
CASSPRTGNQETQYF
>.|TRBV7-2|14|TRBJ2-3|.
TGTGCCAGCAGCAAATGGGAGAGCACAGATACGCAGTATTTT
CASSKWESTDTQYF
>.|TRBV28|15|TRBJ2-7|.
TGTGCCAGCAGATATTCCAGTCAGGATTACTACGAGCAGTACTTC
CASRYSSQDYYEQYF
>.|TRBV3-1/TRBV3-2|17|TRBJ2-7|TRBD2
TGTGCCAGCAGCCAATGGGCTAGCGGGAGGGCCCGGGACGAGCAGTACTTC
CASSQWASGRARDEQYF
>once|TRBV28|13|TRBJ1-5|.
TGTGCCAGCAGTCCCATTATCAGTCAGCCCCAGCATTTT
CASSPIISQPQHF
>once|TRBV10-3|14|TRBJ2-5|.
TGTGCCATCAGTGAGTCGACGGGGTTGGAGACCCAGTACTTC
CAISESTGLETQYF
>.|TRBV30|15|TRBJ2-1|TRBD2
TGTGCCTGGAGGGGGACTAGCCCTTCCTACAATGAGCAGTTCTTC
CAWRGTSPSYNEQFF
>.|TRBV27|15|TRBJ1-5|.
TGTGCCAGCAGTTTGACGACAGATAGCAATCAGCCCCAGCATTTT
CASSLTTDSNQPQHF
>.|TRBV7-2|15|TRBJ2-3|.
TGTGCCAGCAGCTTTGGCGGGACCGGGGCAGATACGCAGTATTTT
CASSFGGTGADTQYF
>.|TRBV19|18|TRBJ1-1|TRBD1
TGTGCCAGTAGTACAGGACAGGGGGCGCGTCGAGACCCCCTGGGAGCTTTCTTT
CASSTGQGARRDPLGAFF
>.|TRBV10-1|13|TRBJ1-5|TRBD1
TGCGCCGGACTTGACAGGGGGCGGCAGCCCCAGCATTTT
CAGLDRGRQPQHF
>.|TRBV18|13|TRBJ2-5|.
TGTGCCAGCTCACGGGACATTCAGGAGACCCAGTACTTC
CASSRDIQETQYF
>.|TRBV18|16|TRBJ1-2|TRBD1
TGTGCCAGCTCCCGGCCGGACAGGGGGCGGGACTATGGCTACACCTTC
CASSRPDRGRDYGYTF
>.|TRBV6-6|15|TRBJ2-4|.
TGTGCCAGCAGCGGTTCTAGGGGAGCCAAAAACATTCAGTACTTC
CASSGSRGAKNIQYF
>.|TRBV27|16|TRBJ1-3|.
TGTGCCAGCAGTCCCCTACAGGGTTCCTCTGGAAACACCATATATTTT
CASSPLQGSSGNTIYF
>.|TRBV29-1|13|TRBJ2-7|.
TGCAGCGTGTCCGGGACTGGAGTTTACGAGCAGTACTTC
CSVSGTGVYEQYF
>.|TRBV6-6|13|TRBJ1-2|TRBD1
TGTGCCAGCATCGGACAGGGGGCGGGTGGCTACACCTTC
CASIGQGAGGYTF
>.|TRBV27|15|TRBJ2-2|TRBD1
TGTGCCAGCAGGCCCAACCAGGACAGGGCCGGGGAGCTGTTTTTT
CASRPNQDRAGELFF
>.|TRBV7-2|12|TRBJ1-6|.
TGTGCCAGCAGCTTTGGGGGGGGACCCCTCCACTTT
CASSFGGGPLHF
>.|TRBV6-6|15|TRBJ2-7|TRBD1
TGTGCCAGCAGTTACTCCCGGGACAGGGAGCACGAGCAGTACTTC
CASSYSRDREHEQYF
>.|TRBV27|16|TRBJ2-5|TRBD2
TGTGCCAGCAGTCCAAGACTAGCGGGAGGTGGAGAGACCCAGTACTTC
CASSPRLAGGGETQYF
>.|TRBV30|14|TRBJ1-6|TRBD1
TGTGCCTGGACTCGGACAGGGGGTGATTCACCCCTCCACTTT
CAWTRTGGDSPLHF
>.|TRBV15|13|TRBJ2-1|.
TGTGCCACCAGCAGAGAGCGGAACAATGAGCAGTTCTTC
CATSRERNNEQFF